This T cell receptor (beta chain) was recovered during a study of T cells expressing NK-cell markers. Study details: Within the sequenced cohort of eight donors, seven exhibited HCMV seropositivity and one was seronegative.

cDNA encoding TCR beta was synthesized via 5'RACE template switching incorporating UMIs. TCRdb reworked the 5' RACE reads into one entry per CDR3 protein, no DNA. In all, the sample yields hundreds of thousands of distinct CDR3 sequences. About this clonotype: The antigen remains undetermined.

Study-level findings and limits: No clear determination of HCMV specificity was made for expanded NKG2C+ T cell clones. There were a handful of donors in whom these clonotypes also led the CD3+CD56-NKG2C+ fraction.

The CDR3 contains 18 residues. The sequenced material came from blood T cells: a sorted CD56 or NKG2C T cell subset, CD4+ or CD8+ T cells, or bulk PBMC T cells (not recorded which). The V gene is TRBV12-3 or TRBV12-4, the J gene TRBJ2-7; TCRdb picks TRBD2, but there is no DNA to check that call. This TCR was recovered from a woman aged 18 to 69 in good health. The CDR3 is CASSLGGLAGRLGYEQSF.